This TCR beta chain was sequenced in a study of blood T cell repertoires in COVID-19. Study-wide context: Some COVID-19 samples were acute and others convalescent; all came from the United States, Italy and Spain. PBMCs, B-cell-depleted T cells, or T cells were the source of the cDNA or gDNA that made up the material.

CDR3 length equals 16 residues. The germline gives CDR1 SGHRS, CDR2 YFSETQ. V lost 4 bases to trimming and J lost 4 bases, with 17 bases between them. Authors' processing steps: Reference gene primer amplification gave estimated nucleated cell counts. Produced via immunoSEQ multiplex PCR; TCRdb's table is partial and in-frame only. Clone size and V and J calls were adopted from that table, with D and trimming inferred from the DNA. The sample yields 60,000 to 65,000 clones, 84% seen once. In Seattle, patients joined the study during active infection and were tracked longitudinally. The rearrangement links TRBV5-1 to TRBJ1-4; perhaps TRBD1 as D (6 bases). What was sequenced was peripheral blood. This TCR derives from a man in his fifties or sixties with COVID-19, enrolled during active disease. This chain's CDR3 is CASSAQGRGFNEKLFF. In DNA, the CDR3 is TGCGCCAGCAGCGCCCAGGGGAGGGGATTTAATGAAAAACTGTTTTTT.